This T cell receptor beta chain was captured in a study of T cells in Graves' hyperthyroidism and ophthalmopathy. Only a few counts were recorded for this clonotype. TCR beta CDR3 region amplification was performed from RNA transcripts. The HTBI set primed first-round TCR CDR3 RT-PCR. TCRdb redid the calling of the multiplex PCR reads with MiXCR, one entry per CDR3 protein. The data show some 600,000 distinct CDR3 sequences, 11% to 15% seen once. The germline V and J ends were trimmed by 7 bases and 4 bases, with 7 bases remaining between them. The germline CDR1 and CDR2 sequences are MNHEY and SVGEGT. CDR3 length: 11 amino acids. Patients aged 18 to 65 had newly diagnosed hyperthyroidism lasting under 2 months.

This sequence originates from a woman between 25 and 40 years old with Graves' hyperthyroidism that later progressed to Graves' ophthalmopathy. Specimen: blood. This chain connects TRBV6-2 or TRBV6-3 to TRBJ1-1; D is perhaps TRBD1 (6 bases). CDR3 bases: TGTGCCAGCACAGGGGCCACTGAAGCTTTCTTT. This encodes CASTGATEAFF.